This entry features one T cell receptor (beta chain) sequence. Its antigen is not yet known. Base-call qualities are not available, and no considerably larger clone is one nucleotide away. In Seattle, one collaborating source enrolled patients while the infection was active and tracked those patients longitudinally over the course of disease. Each collaborating institution followed its own protocols to collect whole blood in K2EDTA tubes. Collaborator samples were shipped for TCRbeta analysis as frozen whole blood, isolated PBMCs, or DNA extracted from either sample type. From its cysteine to its phenylalanine, the CDR3 spans 13 amino acids. The entry retains the CDR3 DNA only, 39 bases that are in frame from base 1. The germline V end is reduced by 6 bases and the J end by 6 bases; junction bases left unmatched: 4. From the germline V gene, CDR1 is SGHTA and CDR2 is FQGNSA. These data come from a study of blood T cell repertoires in COVID-19 (TCRdb year 2020). In the study overall: Collaborator samples came from the United States, Italy and Spain and covered acute and convalescent phases of COVID-19. The prospective study material was composed of cDNA or gDNA derived from T cells, B-cell-depleted T cells, or PBMCs. Subjects who had been exposed to COVID-19, were actively infected with it, or had recovered from it provided the deeply sampled blood TCRbeta repertoires that made up the dataset. The repertoires were released in a freely available public database meant as a resource for research on the immune response to SARS-CoV-2. Samples were obtained from the ongoing ImmuneRACE study (first 160 participants) and from about 1,300 subjects provided by 6 global collaborators. The sample metadata nearly always contained a de-identified subject ID, COVID-19 status, age in years and sex. Where available, HLA class I and class II types were obtained from metadata supplied by the sample provider rather than from assay-based typing. Broader findings and caveats from the paper: Clinical and demographic metadata were provided uncurated, with the amount varying by source and participant.

TCRbeta CDR3 regions were amplified from genomic DNA using the immunoSEQ Assay, a bias-controlled multiplex PCR. The study's own analysis went as follows. The number of nucleated cells in each sample was estimated from the amplification of reference gene primers within the assay. To quantify the absolute abundance of each unique TCRbeta CDR3 rearrangement, sequence reads were collapsed and filtered. Productive Simpson clonality was computed per sample as the square root of Simpson's diversity index over productive rearrangements. The table was pulled from immuneACCESS by TCRdb, which kept in-frame rearrangements only. Such tables lose some clones; where checked, under half of the loss comes from unresolved V genes, and the rest has no known cause. V, J and clone size were drawn from that table, and D and trimming were deduced from the DNA. The sample has 200,000 to 300,000 clones on record, approximately 86% of them singletons. Over 4% of the sample is held by the ten biggest clonotypes.

Sequenced material: peripheral blood. The V and J segments used are TRBV7-2 and TRBJ2-1, and 8 junction bases match TRBD1. This sequence was found in an older woman with COVID-19, enrolled during active disease. In nucleotides, the sequence is TGTGCCAGCAGGACACAGGGGGGCAATGAGCAGTTCTTC. Its protein product is CASRTQGGNEQFF.